This T cell receptor beta chain was recorded in a study of prognosis after radiotherapy for stage I lung cancer. Study in general: Radiotherapy was SBRT in 3 to 5 fractions with a biologically effective dose of at least 100 Gy.

Template was genomic DNA; TCR beta CDR3 amplified in two multiplex PCR rounds. Primers specific to each TRBV and TRBJ gene drove first-round PCR. In TCRdb, the multiplex PCR reads were re-called with MiXCR into one record per CDR3 protein. The sample contains approximately 17,000 distinct CDR3 sequences, approximately 40% of which appear only once. Study-wide points: Usage of TRBV and TRBJ genes reportedly differed between metastatic and non-metastatic patients.

The sample holds many counts of this clonotype. Its antigen is as yet unknown. The V end was cut by 0 bases, the J end by 1 base, with 12 bases between. CDR3 size: 16 residues. Germline V lookup: CDR1 KGHDR, CDR2 SFDVKD. This clonotype was obtained from a donor at least 50 years old with non-small cell lung cancer. The genes are TRBV24-1 and TRBJ2-7; the D call may be TRBD1 or TRBD2 (5 bases each). Sequenced here: PBMCs, sampled before or after stereotactic body radiation therapy (not recorded which). The CDR3 sequence is CATSDLRGVKSYEQYF. In nucleotides, the CDR3 is TGTGCCACCAGTGATTTGAGAGGGGTAAAATCCTACGAGCAGTACTTC.